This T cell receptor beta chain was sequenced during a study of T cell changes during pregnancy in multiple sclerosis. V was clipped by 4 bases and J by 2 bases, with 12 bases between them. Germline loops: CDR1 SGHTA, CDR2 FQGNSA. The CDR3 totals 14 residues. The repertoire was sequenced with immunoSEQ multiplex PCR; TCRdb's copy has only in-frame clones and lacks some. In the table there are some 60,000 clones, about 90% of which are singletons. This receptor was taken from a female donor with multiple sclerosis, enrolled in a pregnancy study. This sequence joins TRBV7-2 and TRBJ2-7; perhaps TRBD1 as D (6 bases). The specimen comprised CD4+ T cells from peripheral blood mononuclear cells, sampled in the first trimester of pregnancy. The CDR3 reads CASSSNRDAYEQYF. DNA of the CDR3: TGTGCCAGCAGCTCGAACAGGGACGCCTACGAGCAGTACTTC. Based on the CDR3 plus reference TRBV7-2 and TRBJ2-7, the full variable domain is GAGVSQSPSNKVTEKGKDVELRCDPISGHTALYWYRQSLGQGLEFLIYFQGNSAPDKSGLPSDRFSAERTGGSVSTLTIQRTQQEDSAVYLCASSSNRDAYEQYFGPGTRLTVT.